The entry that follows covers one T cell receptor (beta chain) sequence. The antigen is unknown. The data were obtained in a study of blood T cells in healthy people across ages. Looking at the study overall: Template switching recovered approximately one barcoded beta molecule for every two T cells.

The CDR3 is 15 amino acids. Trimming shortened V by 4 bases and J by 7 bases, and 15 bases separated the two germline ends. Germline CDR1 is SGHRS and CDR2 is YFSETQ. PCR was performed a second time for about 6 to 11 cycles using a sample-barcoded 5' primer and a J-beta primer mix. In TCRdb, the 5' RACE reads were re-called with MiXCR into one record per CDR3 protein. The sample yields roughly 720,000 distinct CDR3 sequences, roughly 53% seen once. Donor samples were obtained from healthy Caucasian individuals from Russia, aged about 6 to 95. Drawing of peripheral blood yielded ten milliliters from each donor. Overall study findings and caveats: Aged donors had fewer naive CD4+ cells and lower diversity than long-lived donors.

The sample was blood. This receptor was obtained from a man at least 80 years old in good health. The chain employs TRBV5-1 and TRBJ1-6, with a possible D match to TRBD1 (6 bases). The CDR3 bases are TGCGCCAGCAGCGCCACAGGGTCGGCCAATTCACCCCTCCACTTT. It translates to CASSATGSANSPLHF.